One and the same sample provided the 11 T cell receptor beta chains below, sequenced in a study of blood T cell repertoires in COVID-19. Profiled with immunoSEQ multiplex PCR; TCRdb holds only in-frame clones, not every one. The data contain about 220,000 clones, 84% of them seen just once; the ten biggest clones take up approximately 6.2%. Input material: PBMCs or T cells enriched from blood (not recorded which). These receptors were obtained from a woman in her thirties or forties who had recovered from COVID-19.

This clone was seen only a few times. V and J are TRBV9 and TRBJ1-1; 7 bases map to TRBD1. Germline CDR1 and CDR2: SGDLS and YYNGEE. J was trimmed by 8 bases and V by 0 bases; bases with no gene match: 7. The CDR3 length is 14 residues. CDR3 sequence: CASSVGRGQTEAFF. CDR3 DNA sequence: TGTGCCAGCAGCGTAGGTCGGGGACAGACCGAAGCTTTCTTT.

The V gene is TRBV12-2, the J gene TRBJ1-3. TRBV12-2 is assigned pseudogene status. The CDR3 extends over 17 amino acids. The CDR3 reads CATRLGGAAPSGNTIYF. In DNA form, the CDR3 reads TGTGCAACCAGATTAGGGGGGGCAGCTCCCTCTGGAAACACCATATATTTT.

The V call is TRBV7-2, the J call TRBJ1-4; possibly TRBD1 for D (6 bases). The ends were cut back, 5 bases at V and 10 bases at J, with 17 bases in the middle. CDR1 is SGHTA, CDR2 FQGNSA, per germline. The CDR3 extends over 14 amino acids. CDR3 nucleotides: TGTGCCAGCAGCGAAGACCGGACAGTCGGAAAACTGTTTTTT. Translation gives CASSEDRTVGKLFF.

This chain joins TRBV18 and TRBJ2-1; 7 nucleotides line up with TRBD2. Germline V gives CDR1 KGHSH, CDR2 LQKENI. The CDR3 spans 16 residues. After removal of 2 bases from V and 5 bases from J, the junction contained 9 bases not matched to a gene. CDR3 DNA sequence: TGTGCCAGCTCACCAGGAGGCGGGAGTCAACACAATGAGCAGTTCTTC. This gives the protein CASSPGGGSQHNEQFF.

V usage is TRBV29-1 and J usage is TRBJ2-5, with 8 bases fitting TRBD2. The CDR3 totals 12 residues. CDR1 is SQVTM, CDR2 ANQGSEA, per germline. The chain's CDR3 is CGGGRVLETQYF. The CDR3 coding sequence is TGCGGCGGGGGGCGAGTTCTGGAGACCCAGTACTTC.

Here the CDR3 DNA reads TGTGCCAGCAGCTTATTGGGACTAGCGGGAGCCGGGGAGCTGTTTTTT. Translated: CASSLLGLAGAGELFF. The chain carries TRBV7-9 and TRBJ2-2; 14 nucleotides align to TRBD2. The CDR3 has 16 amino acids. The trim removed 2 bases at V and 6 bases at J, leaving 2 bases unmatched. Germline lookup yields CDR1 SEHNR and CDR2 FQNEAQ (reference sequence). Looking up the rest from reference TRBV7-9 and TRBJ2-2 gives the full variable domain: DTGVSQNPRHKITKRGQNVTFRCDPISEHNRLYWYRQTLGQGPEFLTYFQNEAQLEKSRLLSDRFSAERPKGSFSTLEIQRTEQGDSAMYLCASSLLGLAGAGELFFGEGSRLTVL.

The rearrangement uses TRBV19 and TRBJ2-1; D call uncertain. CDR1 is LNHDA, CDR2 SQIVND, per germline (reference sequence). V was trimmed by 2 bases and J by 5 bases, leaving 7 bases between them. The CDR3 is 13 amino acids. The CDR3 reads CASSIRRDNEQFF. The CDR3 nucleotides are TGTGCCAGTAGTATACGTAGAGACAATGAGCAGTTCTTC.

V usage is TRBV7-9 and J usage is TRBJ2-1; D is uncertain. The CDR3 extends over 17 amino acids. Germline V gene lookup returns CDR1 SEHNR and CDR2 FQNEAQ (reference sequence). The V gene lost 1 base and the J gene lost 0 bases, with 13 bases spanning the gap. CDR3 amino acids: CASSLGAGTPSYNEQFF. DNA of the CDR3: TGTGCCAGCAGCTTAGGGGCAGGCACACCCTCCTACAATGAGCAGTTCTTC. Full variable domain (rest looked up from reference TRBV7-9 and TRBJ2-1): DTGVSQNPRHKITKRGQNVTFRCDPISEHNRLYWYRQTLGQGPEFLTYFQNEAQLEKSRLLSDRFSAERPKGSFSTLEIQRTEQGDSAMYLCASSLGAGTPSYNEQFFGPGTRLTVL.

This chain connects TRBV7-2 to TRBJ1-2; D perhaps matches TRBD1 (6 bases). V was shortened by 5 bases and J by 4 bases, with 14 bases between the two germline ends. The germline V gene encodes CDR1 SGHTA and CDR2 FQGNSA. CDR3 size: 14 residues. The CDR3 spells CASSPEQGIYGYTF. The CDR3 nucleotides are TGTGCCAGCAGCCCCGAACAGGGAATCTATGGCTACACCTTC.

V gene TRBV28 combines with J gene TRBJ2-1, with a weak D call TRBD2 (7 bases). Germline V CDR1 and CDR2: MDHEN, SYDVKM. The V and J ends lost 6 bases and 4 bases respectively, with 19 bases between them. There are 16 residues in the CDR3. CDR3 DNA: TGTGCCAGCAGCCTCGGGGGGCCCCTAGGGTACAATGAGCAGTTCTTC. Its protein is CASSLGGPLGYNEQFF. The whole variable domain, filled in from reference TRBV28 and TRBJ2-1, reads DVKVTQSSRYLVKRTGEKVFLECVQDMDHENMFWYRQDPGLGLRLIYFSYDVKMKEKGDIPEGYSVSREKKERFSLILESASTNQTSMYLCASSLGGPLGYNEQFFGPGTRLTVL.

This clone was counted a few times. CDR3 DNA: TGCGCCAGCAGCCAAGGATTCGCAGGACTGCCCTATGGCTACACCTTC. Protein product: CASSQGFAGLPYGYTF. The V gene is TRBV4-1, the J gene TRBJ1-2; no reliable D call. CDR3 length equals 16 residues. Trimming left V 1 base short and J 4 bases short, with 16 bases between. The V gene's germline CDR1 is MGHRA and CDR2 YSYEKL.